This T cell receptor beta chain came from a study of patients and donors after allogeneic stem cell transplantation. This clonotype was found many times. TCRdb redid the calling of the RT-PCR reads with MiXCR, one entry per CDR3 protein. Here the sample spans over 350,000 distinct CDR3 sequences, 16% being singletons. This CDR3 contains 14 residues. Trimming cost V 5 bases and J 2 bases, with 11 bases left between them. Germline CDR1 reads MGHRA; CDR2 reads YSYEKL. The origin of this receptor is a human donor who was either an allogeneic HSCT recipient or a stem cell or donor lymphocyte infusion donor (not recorded which). It is not recorded whose cells these are; they may come from a transplant donor. Sequences were obtained from blood, either unsorted or a sorted T cell fraction (not recorded which). This sequence joins TRBV4-1 and TRBJ2-3, with D maybe TRBD2 (5 bases). The CDR3 DNA sequence: TGCGCCAGCAGCTTACCGGGGTACACAGATACGCAGTATTTT. It specifies CASSLPGYTDTQYF.